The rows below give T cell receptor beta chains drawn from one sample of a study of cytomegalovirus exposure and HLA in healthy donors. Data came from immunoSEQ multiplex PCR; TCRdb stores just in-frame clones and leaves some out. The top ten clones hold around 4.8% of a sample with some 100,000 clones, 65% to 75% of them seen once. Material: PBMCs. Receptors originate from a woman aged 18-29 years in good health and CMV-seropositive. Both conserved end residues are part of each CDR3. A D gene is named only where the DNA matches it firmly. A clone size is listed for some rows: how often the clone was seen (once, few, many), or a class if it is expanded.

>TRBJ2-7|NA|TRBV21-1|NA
TGTGCCAGCAGAACCATCTGTGGGACTAGCGGGAGCCCGTTAGCCCACTACGAGCAGTACTTC
CASRTICGTSGSPLAHYEQYF
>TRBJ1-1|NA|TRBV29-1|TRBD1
TGCAGCGCCGCAGGGGGAAGCCTCACTGAAGCTTTCTTT
CSAAGGSLTEAFF
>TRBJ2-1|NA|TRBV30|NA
TGTGCCTGGAGTGCCGTCGGGGGAGGTGGTGAGCAGTTCTTC
CAWSAVGGGGEQFF
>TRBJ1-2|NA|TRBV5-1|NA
TGCGCCAGCAGCTTGGTCCAGGGACTCGCCGATGGCTACACCTTC
CASSLVQGLADGYTF
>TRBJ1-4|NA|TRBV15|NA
TGTGCCACCAGCAGAGATATGAGAAATGAAAAACTGTTTTTT
CATSRDMRNEKLFF
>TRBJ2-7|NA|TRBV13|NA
TGTGCCAGCAGTTTATCCCACTACGAGCAGTACTTC
CASSLSHYEQYF
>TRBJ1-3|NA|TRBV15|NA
TGTGCCACCAGCCCCGGGCCCGGGAGCACCATATATTTT
CATSPGPGSTIYF
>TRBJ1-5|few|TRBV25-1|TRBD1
TGTGCCAGCAGTACAGGGACAGGTTACCAGCCCCAGCATTTT
CASSTGTGYQPQHF
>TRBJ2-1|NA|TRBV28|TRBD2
TGTGCCAGCAGTTCTAGCGGGATCTCCTACAATGAGCAGTTCTTC
CASSSSGISYNEQFF
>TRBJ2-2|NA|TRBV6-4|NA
TGTGCCAGCAGCCCCGGGCTTAGGGGCCCCGGGGAGCTGTTTTTT
CASSPGLRGPGELFF
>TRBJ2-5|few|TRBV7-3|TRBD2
TGTGCCAGCAGTAACCTGGGGACTAGCGGAGAGACCCAGTACTTC
CASSNLGTSGETQYF
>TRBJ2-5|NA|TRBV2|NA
TGTGCCAGCAGTTTTGACAGGACGCAAGAGACCCAGTACTTC
CASSFDRTQETQYF
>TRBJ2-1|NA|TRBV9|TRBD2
TGTGCCAGCAGCGTAGGAAGGTGGCGGGAGAGGTACAATGAGCAGTTCTTC
CASSVGRWRERYNEQFF
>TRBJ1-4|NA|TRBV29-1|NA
TGCAGCAGCATTCTCAATGAAAAACTGTTTTTT
CSSILNEKLFF
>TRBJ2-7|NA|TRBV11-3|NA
TGTGCCAGCAGCTCCTCCGGGTCCGAGCAGTACTTC
CASSSSGSEQYF
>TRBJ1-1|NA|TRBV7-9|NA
TGTGCCAGCAGCTTAGGGGCAGCTAACACTGAAGCTTTCTTT
CASSLGAANTEAFF
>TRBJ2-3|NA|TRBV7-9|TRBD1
TGTGCCAGCAGCGATCGCCGGGACAGTTATACGCAGTATTTT
CASSDRRDSYTQYF
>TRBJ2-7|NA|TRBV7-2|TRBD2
TGTGCCAGCAGCTTCTTAGCGGGAGGGAAGACCTACGAGCAGTACTTC
CASSFLAGGKTYEQYF
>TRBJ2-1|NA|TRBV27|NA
TGTGCCAGCAGTTCGATGGTCCTCGGGTCCAACAATGAGCAGTTCTTC
CASSSMVLGSNNEQFF
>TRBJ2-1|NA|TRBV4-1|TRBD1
TGCGCCAGCAGCCAAGACTACAGGGGCTATCTACTCTCCTACAATGAGCAGTTCTTC
CASSQDYRGYLLSYNEQFF
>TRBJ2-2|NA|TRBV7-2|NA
TGTGCCAGCAGCTTAGAACAGGCATTATTCCAGAGCCCCGGGGAGCTGTTTTTT
CASSLEQALFQSPGELFF
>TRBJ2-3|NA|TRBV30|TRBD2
TGTGCCTGGAGTAGGGGACTAGCGGGAGGTTTCACAGATACGCAGTATTTT
CAWSRGLAGGFTDTQYF
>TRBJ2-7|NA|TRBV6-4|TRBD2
TGTGCCAGCAGTGACTCCTCGGGGACTAGCCCCTACGAGCAGTACTTC
CASSDSSGTSPYEQYF
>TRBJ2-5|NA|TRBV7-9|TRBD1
TGTGCCAGCAGCTTTGGGACAGTCGTTCTAGAGACCCAGTACTTC
CASSFGTVVLETQYF
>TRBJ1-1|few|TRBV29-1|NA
TGCAGCGGTGCGGACACTCCGAGGACTGAAGCTTTCTTT
CSGADTPRTEAFF
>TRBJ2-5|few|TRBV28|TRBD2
TGTGCCAGCACCACGACTAGCGGGAGATGGACCCAGTACTTC
CASTTTSGRWTQYF
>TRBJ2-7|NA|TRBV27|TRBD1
TGTGCCAGCAGTTTTCTGACAGGGAGTGTGCCTTACTTC
CASSFLTGSVPYF
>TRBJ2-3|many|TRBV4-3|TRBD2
TGCGCCAGCAGCCAAGATGAAGCTAGCGGGAGTCTGAATACGCAGTATTTT
CASSQDEASGSLNTQYF
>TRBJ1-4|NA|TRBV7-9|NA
TGTGCCAGCAGCTTGGGCCCCCTGAATGAAAAACTGTTTTTT
CASSLGPLNEKLFF
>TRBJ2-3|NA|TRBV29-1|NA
TGCAGCGTTGAGTCGACAGGTCTAGGGCAGTATTTT
CSVESTGLGQYF
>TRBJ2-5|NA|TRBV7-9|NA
TGTGCCAGCAGCTTACTCTCACTAGATGAGACCCAGTACTTC
CASSLLSLDETQYF
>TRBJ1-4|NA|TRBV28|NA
TGTGCCAGCAGTTTACCCGGGGCAACTAATGAAAAACTGTTTTTT
CASSLPGATNEKLFF